The 14 T cell receptor beta chains reported below all come from one sample, sequenced in a study of T cell changes during pregnancy in multiple sclerosis. The method was immunoSEQ multiplex PCR; TCRdb's version includes in-frame clones alone and lacks a portion of them. The sample consists of 65,000 to 70,000 clones, 85% to 95% of them appearing once. Material: peripheral blood, obtained in the third trimester of pregnancy. These receptors came from a female donor in good health, enrolled as a control in a pregnancy study.

The chain combines TRBV30 with TRBJ1-2, with no clear D. V was pared by 0 bases and J by 5 bases, with 10 bases between. Germline V gives CDR1 GTSNPN, CDR2 SVGIG (reference sequence). This CDR3 region has 13 residues. CDR3: CAWSVQLSYGYTF. CDR3 sequence (DNA): TGTGCCTGGAGTGTACAGTTATCTTATGGCTACACCTTC.

The chain uses TRBV5-1 and TRBJ2-3; the match to TRBD2 covers 9 bases. This CDR3 has 15 residues. CDR1 and CDR2 (germline): SGHRS, YFSETQ. V lost 2 bases to trimming and J lost 1 base; unmatched junction nucleotides: 2. In DNA, the CDR3 is TGCGCCAGCAGCTTAAGGACTAGCGGCACAGATACGCAGTATTTT. Amino acid sequence: CASSLRTSGTDTQYF.

The V gene is TRBV10-3, the J gene TRBJ2-7; D perhaps matches TRBD2 (6 bases). V was shortened by 8 bases and J by 5 bases, with 19 bases between the two germline ends. This CDR3 spans 14 amino acids. Germline lookup yields CDR1 ENHRY and CDR2 SYGVKD. The CDR3 DNA reads TGTGCCATCGCCGGAGGGACGGGATTCGACGAGCAGTACTTC. It is translated as CAIAGGTGFDEQYF.

The rearrangement joins TRBV7-3 to TRBJ2-3; tentatively, D is TRBD2 (6 bases). Deletions cut 2 bases from V and 1 base from J, with 7 bases between. The V gene's germline CDR1 is SGHTA and CDR2 FQGTGA. This CDR3 is built from 14 residues. In DNA, the CDR3 is TGTGCCAGCAGCTTATGGGGGGGCACAGATACGCAGTATTTT. This translates into CASSLWGGTDTQYF. Using reference TRBV7-3 and TRBJ2-3 for the parts outside the CDR3, the full variable domain is GAGVSQTPSNKVTEKGKYVELRCDPISGHTALYWYRQSLGQGPEFLIYFQGTGAADDSGLPNDRFFAVRPEGSVSTLKIQRTERGDSAVYLCASSLWGGTDTQYFGPGTRLTVL.

This clone was seen only once. The chain joins TRBV7-2 to TRBJ1-1; possible D gene TRBD1, 6 bases. Germline lookup yields CDR1 SGHTA and CDR2 FQGNSA. V was shortened by 5 bases and J by 4 bases, with 17 bases between the two germline ends. The CDR3 covers 15 residues. The CDR3: CASSPEQGVGTEAFF. Written as DNA, the CDR3 is TGTGCCAGCAGCCCAGAACAGGGTGTCGGCACTGAAGCTTTCTTT. The variable domain in full, with the rest retrieved from reference TRBV7-2 and TRBJ1-1, is GAGVSQSPSNKVTEKGKDVELRCDPISGHTALYWYRQSLGQGLEFLIYFQGNSAPDKSGLPSDRFSAERTGGSVSTLTIQRTQQEDSAVYLCASSPEQGVGTEAFFGQGTRLTVV.

This clone was recorded a few times. The genes are TRBV15 and TRBJ1-1, with TRBD1 matching 10 bases. Germline V gene sequence: CDR1 LNHNV, CDR2 YYDKDF (reference sequence). V shed 3 bases and J 5 bases; nucleotides not matched to a gene: 3. There are 14 residues in the CDR3. The CDR3 nucleotides are TGTGCCACCAGCAGGGACAGGGGGGTTACTGAAGCTTTCTTT. Translating it yields CATSRDRGVTEAFF.

The rearrangement links TRBV14 to TRBJ2-3; D unclear. The germline gives CDR1 SGHDN, CDR2 FVKESK. The CDR3 has 12 residues. The V end lost 4 bases, the J end lost 3 bases, and 5 bases lay between the germline ends. The chain's CDR3 is CASSRLTDTQYF. The CDR3 DNA follows: TGTGCCAGCAGCCGTCTTACAGATACGCAGTATTTT.

The chain employs TRBV14 and TRBJ1-2; 9 bases are shared with TRBD1. The V gene's germline CDR1 is SGHDN and CDR2 FVKESK. The CDR3 runs 16 residues. The trim removed 4 bases at V and 4 bases at J, leaving 10 bases unmatched. For the CDR3, the DNA is TGTGCCAGCAGCCGCGGAGGGACAGGGAAGGCCTATGGCTACACCTTC. Its translation is CASSRGGTGKAYGYTF.

V and J are TRBV10-3 and TRBJ2-3; 10 positions match TRBD2. Losses at the gene ends were 9 bases for V and 4 bases for J; bases not matched to a gene: 7. The CDR3 is 14 amino acids. Germline loops: CDR1 ENHRY, CDR2 SYGVKD. The CDR3 DNA reads TGTGCCATGGGAGCGGGAGGGGGGTCAGATACGCAGTATTTT. Translated: CAMGAGGGSDTQYF.

This rearrangement joins TRBV28 to TRBJ2-3; perhaps TRBD2 as D (5 bases). Trimming removed 2 bases from V and 4 bases from J, with 13 bases in between. The CDR3 runs to 15 residues. Germline V lookup: CDR1 MDHEN, CDR2 SYDVKM. In DNA, the CDR3 is TGTGCCAGCAGTTTAAGCGGAGCTGGGCCAGATACGCAGTATTTT. Protein product: CASSLSGAGPDTQYF.

This rearrangement joins TRBV2 to TRBJ2-7; 11 positions match TRBD2. The germline gives CDR1 SNHLY, CDR2 FYNNEI. The CDR3 consists of 15 residues. The trim removed 3 bases at V and 7 bases at J, leaving 8 bases unmatched. CDR3 nucleotides: TGTGCCAGCAGTGACGTGGCTAGCGGGGGGATAGAGCAGTACTTC. Translating gives CASSDVASGGIEQYF.

V usage is TRBV7-9 and J usage is TRBJ2-1, with 10 bases matching TRBD2. This CDR3 spans 15 amino acids. Losses at the gene ends were 5 bases for V and 2 bases for J; bases not matched to a gene: 3. CDR1 and CDR2 from the germline V gene are SEHNR and FQNEAQ (reference sequence). The CDR3 reads CASSNGLAAYNEQFF. The CDR3 DNA is TGTGCCAGCAGCAACGGACTAGCGGCCTACAATGAGCAGTTCTTC. Based on the CDR3 plus reference TRBV7-9 and TRBJ2-1, the full variable domain is DTGVSQNPRHKITKRGQNVTFRCDPISEHNRLYWYRQTLGQGPEFLTYFQNEAQLEKSRLLSDRFSAERPKGSFSTLEIQRTEQGDSAMYLCASSNGLAAYNEQFFGPGTRLTVL.

V and J are TRBV10-3 and TRBJ2-1; possibly TRBD2 for D (6 bases). Trimming cost V 4 bases and J 0 bases, with 22 bases left between them. Germline CDR1 and CDR2: ENHRY and SYGVKD. This CDR3 is 19 amino acids long. CDR3 protein: CAISGGTGPDLSSYNEQFF. DNA for the CDR3: TGTGCCATCAGTGGTGGGACTGGGCCGGACTTAAGCTCCTACAATGAGCAGTTCTTC.

The genes are TRBV10-3 and TRBJ2-1; unclear D gene. The CDR3 runs to 11 residues. Between the trimmed V and J ends, which lost 0 bases and 9 bases, there was a span of 3 bases. CDR1 ENHRY and CDR2 SYGVKD come from the germline V gene. CDR3 sequence (DNA): TGTGCCATCAGTGAGTCGGCTGAGCAGTTCTTC. This codes for CAISESAEQFF.